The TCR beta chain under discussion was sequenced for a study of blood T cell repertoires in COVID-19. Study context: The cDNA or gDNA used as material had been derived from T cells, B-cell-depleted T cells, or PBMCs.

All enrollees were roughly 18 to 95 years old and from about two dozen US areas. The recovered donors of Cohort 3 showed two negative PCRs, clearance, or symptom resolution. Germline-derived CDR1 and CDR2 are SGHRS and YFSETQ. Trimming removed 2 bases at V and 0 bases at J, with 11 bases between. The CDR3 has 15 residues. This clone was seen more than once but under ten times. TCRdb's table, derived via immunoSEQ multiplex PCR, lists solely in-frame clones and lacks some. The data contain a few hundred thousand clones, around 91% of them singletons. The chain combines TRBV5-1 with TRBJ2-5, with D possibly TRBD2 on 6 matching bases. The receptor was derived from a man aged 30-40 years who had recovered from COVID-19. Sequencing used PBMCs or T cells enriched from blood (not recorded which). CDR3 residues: CASSLSGRHQETQYF. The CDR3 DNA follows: TGCGCCAGCAGCTTAAGTGGGAGGCACCAAGAGACCCAGTACTTC.